This T cell receptor beta chain was profiled in a study of OX40 agonist ivuxolimab in advanced cancers. Method: immunoSEQ multiplex PCR; TCRdb's copy keeps in-frame clones and lacks some. The table shows 90,000 to 100,000 clones, with around 90% occurring only once. Points on this clone: Its antigen is unidentified.

Study-wide results and caveats: Expanded clones were, on average, more numerous among CD8+ T cells than CD4+.

Germline-derived CDR1 and CDR2 are SGHVS and FNYEAQ. The CDR3 spans 15 residues. V lost 4 bases and J 2 bases, leaving 14 bases between the germline ends. The sequence was obtained from an adult with an advanced solid tumor such as melanoma, head and neck, liver or kidney cancer. The chain employs TRBV7-6 and TRBJ1-1, with unresolved D. The sample here was CD4+ or CD8+ T cells sorted from blood, taken in a trial of the OX40 agonist ivuxolimab. The CDR3 DNA reads as TGTGCCAGCAGCTCTGATAGTACATCTAACACTGAAGCTTTCTTT. This codes for CASSSDSTSNTEAFF.